The 17 T cell receptor beta chains given below trace back to one sample, sequenced in a study of blood T cells in healthy people across ages (dated by TCRdb to between 2014 and 2017). The library was generated by 5' RACE. Sequencing used an Illumina HiSeq 2500. A second 7 to 11 cycle PCR used a sample-barcoded 5' primer and a J-beta primer mix. TCRdb reanalyzed the raw reads on its own, using fastp at Q25 for trimming and MiXCR for clone calling, and kept in-frame beta chains. Records with the same CDR3 protein are collapsed into one entry carrying the most frequent genes and DNA. The sample table shows 1.5 million to 2 million distinct CDR3 sequences, and approximately 30% are seen once. 7.7% of the sample is in the top ten clones. Sequencing was done on a sample of blood. Source of these receptors: a woman in her 30s in good health.

This clonotype has a handful of counts. The chain employs TRBV29-1 and TRBJ2-7; either TRBD1 or TRBD2 may fit D (5 bases each). V lost 6 bases and J 0 bases, leaving 12 bases between the germline ends. Per the germline V gene, CDR1 is SQVTM and CDR2 is ANQGSEA. The CDR3 has 13 residues. The DNA for the CDR3 is TGCAGCGTCCTGACAGCGGACTCCTACGAGCAGTACTTC. Amino acid sequence: CSVLTADSYEQYF.

This clonotype was seen once. Being one base from a much bigger clone, this may be a read error. The CDR3 ends on some other residue instead of the conserved phenylalanine or tryptophan, so this is likely a read error. The genes are TRBV11-1 and TRBJ2-6; D not certain. The CDR3 loop spans 18 amino acids. From germline, CDR1 is SGHAT and CDR2 FQDESV (reference sequence). V lost 6 bases, J lost 0 bases, and 18 bases lay in between. CDR3 coding DNA: TGTGCCAGCAGTTACGAAGGAGATGTCTACTCTGGGGCCAACGTCCTGACTGTC. Protein sequence: CASSYEGDVYSGANVLTV.

This clonotype was found a few times. The chain has TRBV12-5 and TRBJ2-1; D perhaps matches TRBD2 (6 bases). With 2 bases removed from V and 3 bases from J, the gap between germline ends came to 8 bases. CDR3 size: 14 residues. CDR1 and CDR2 (germline): LGHNT, FRNRAP. The CDR3 DNA is TGTGCTAGTGGTTTGACGGACTACTACAATGAGCAGTTCTTC. Encoded protein: CASGLTDYYNEQFF.

The gene calls are TRBV21-1 and TRBJ2-3; the tabulated D call, TRBD1, remains unverified against the DNA. TRBV21-1 is noted as a pseudogene. This CDR3 spans 14 amino acids. The CDR3 is CASSNRDRGDTQYF. The CDR3 nucleotides are TGTGCCAGCAGCAACCGGGACAGGGGAGATACGCAGTATTTT.

Remarks on this clonotype: A junction boundary mismatches the germline segment, possibly from a read error. The rearrangement uses TRBV12-3 or TRBV12-4 and TRBJ2-3; 12 bases line up with TRBD1. The CDR3 totals 17 residues. DNA for the CDR3: TGTGCCGGCAGTTCCTCCGGGACAGGGGGCATTGCAGATGCGCAGTATTTT. Protein product: CAGSSSGTGGIADAQYF.

Comment on this clonotype: The junction differs from germline at one of its ends, possibly a read error. The rearrangement uses TRBV5-1 and TRBJ2-3; 15 positions match TRBD2. The CDR3 is 16 amino acids. CDR1 is SGHRS and CDR2 is YFSETQ in the germline V gene. The CDR3 reads CVSSPGTSGRTDTQYF. DNA of the CDR3: TGCGTCAGCAGCCCAGGGACTAGCGGGAGGACAGATACGCAGTATTTT.

This clonotype was counted only a few times. The CDR3 DNA reads as TGTGCCAGCACATCCGGAGGGTACAATGAGCAGTACTTC. Amino acid sequence: CASTSGGYNEQYF. This chain links TRBV27 with TRBJ2-5; the D gene is possibly TRBD2 (6 bases). Trimming took 7 bases from V and 11 from J, leaving 20 bases between them. The CDR3 covers 13 residues. CDR1 and CDR2 (germline): MNHEY, SMNVEV (reference sequence).

This clonotype was picked up a small number of times. The chain links TRBV5-1 to TRBJ2-1, with TRBD2 identical over 9 bases. The CDR3 is 16 residues long. Germline V gene lookup returns CDR1 SGHRS and CDR2 YFSETQ. V lost 5 bases, J lost 10 bases, and 16 bases stayed unmatched. The CDR3 loop is CASRPSGTSLEGEQFF. The DNA for the CDR3 is TGCGCCAGCAGACCCTCCGGGACTAGCCTCGAGGGCGAGCAGTTCTTC.

There are a few counts of this clonotype. This chain uses TRBV6-6 with TRBJ2-1; a possible D gene is TRBD1 (6 bases). The CDR3 covers 13 residues. Trimming cost V 11 bases and J 0 bases, with 11 bases left between them. The V gene's germline CDR1 is MNHNY and CDR2 SVGAGI (reference sequence). As DNA, the CDR3 is TGTGCCTCAAGGACAGTCTCCTACAATGAGCAGTTCTTC. The encoded protein is CASRTVSYNEQFF.

The chain has TRBV5-1 and TRBJ2-1; 9 bases align to TRBD1. The CDR3 loop spans 15 amino acids. CDR1 is SGHRS and CDR2 is YFSETQ in the germline V gene. With V trimmed by 3 bases and J by 5 bases, 6 bases remained unmatched. The CDR3 sequence is CASSYFRDRDNEQFF. DNA for the CDR3: TGCGCCAGCAGCTACTTCCGGGACAGGGACAATGAGCAGTTCTTC.

This clonotype was detected a few times. Germline is not matched at one junction end, which may reflect a read error. The V gene is TRBV14, the J gene TRBJ1-4; D perhaps matches TRBD1 (6 bases). This CDR3 comprises 15 residues. Germline lookup yields CDR1 SGHDN and CDR2 FVKESK. The CDR3, as DNA: TGCGCCAGCAGCCAACACAGGGTTTCGAATGAAAAACTGTTTTTT. Residues: CASSQHRVSNEKLFF.

This clonotype has at least ten counts. The chain combines TRBV7-8 with TRBJ1-1, with D hard to call. This CDR3 is built from 13 residues. The germline V gene encodes CDR1 SGHVS and CDR2 FQNEAQ. V was clipped by 1 base and J by 5 bases, with 8 bases between them. The chain's CDR3 is CASSLGLATEAFF. The DNA for the CDR3 is TGTGCCAGCAGCTTAGGTTTGGCGACTGAAGCTTTCTTT.

J is TRBJ1-2 and V is TRBV12-3 or TRBV12-4; 9 bases are shared with TRBD1. V was pared by 5 bases and J by 6 bases, with 16 bases of the junction left unmatched. The CDR3 is 17 amino acids. CDR3 in amino acids: CASSNGGQGLLGNGYTF. The CDR3 region has the DNA TGTGCCAGCAGTAATGGTGGACAGGGGTTATTAGGGAATGGCTACACCTTC.

The J gene is TRBJ2-7, the V gene TRBV12-3 or TRBV12-4, with 8 bases aligning to TRBD1. CDR3 size: 17 residues. Trimming took 1 base from V and 0 from J; bases not matched to a gene: 8. The CDR3, as DNA: TGTGCCAGCAGTTTAGGCTCCAGGGGGCTAAACTCCTACGAGCAGTACTTC. Its protein product is CASSLGSRGLNSYEQYF.

This clonotype was detected a few times. This sequence joins TRBV7-3 and TRBJ1-1, with D maybe TRBD1 (5 bases). The germline V and J ends were trimmed by 4 bases and 5 bases, with 14 bases remaining between them. Looked up from germline, CDR1 is SGHTA and CDR2 is FQGTGA. CDR3 length equals 14 residues. The CDR3 loop is CASSSLGGVTEAFF. The CDR3 DNA reads as TGTGCCAGCAGCTCCCTTGGGGGGGTTACTGAAGCTTTCTTT.

CDR3 in DNA: TGTGCCAGCAGGGAACACAGCAACCTTAACTATGGCTACACCTTC. Translation gives CASREHSNLNYGYTF. The V and J genes are TRBV13 and TRBJ1-2; D ambiguous. Between the trimmed V and J ends, which lost 6 bases and 1 base, there was a span of 15 bases. This CDR3 region has 15 residues. Germline values: CDR1 PRHDT, CDR2 FYEKMQ (reference sequence).

The V and J genes are TRBV5-1 and TRBJ2-7; TRBD2 aligns across 8 bases. Germline V gene sequence: CDR1 SGHRS, CDR2 YFSETQ. The ends lost 4 bases at V and 4 bases at J; junction bases unmatched: 13. The CDR3 consists of 16 residues. This chain's CDR3 is CASSPLRTSGPYEQYF. The DNA of the CDR3 is TGCGCCAGCAGCCCGCTCCGAACTAGCGGACCTTACGAGCAGTACTTC. Filled out from reference TRBV5-1 and TRBJ2-7, the complete variable domain reads KAGVTQTPRYLIKTRGQQVTLSCSPISGHRSVSWYQQTPGQGLQFLFEYFSETQRNKGNFPGRFSGRQFSNSRSEMNVSTLELGDSALYLCASSPLRTSGPYEQYFGPGTRLTVT.